A single T cell receptor (beta chain) is shown here with its context. These data are taken from a study of cytomegalovirus exposure and HLA in healthy donors. The PCR ran on 60 Vbeta and 13 Jbeta primers. Sequencing used immunoSEQ multiplex PCR; TCRdb keeps in-frame clones, though not all of them. The sample lists 150,000 to 250,000 clones, approximately 79% occurring once. The germline V gene encodes CDR1 SNHLY and CDR2 FYNNEI. The trim removed 6 bases at V and 7 bases at J, leaving 6 bases unmatched. This CDR3 spans 14 amino acids. The sample consisted of PBMCs. The origin of this receptor is a woman aged 25 to 45 in good health and CMV-seropositive. V usage is TRBV2 and J usage is TRBJ1-5; TRBD1 matches 10 bases. CDR3 protein: CASSRDRGRQPQHF. DNA for the CDR3: TGTGCCAGCAGCCGGGACAGGGGACGGCAGCCCCAGCATTTT.